This TCR beta chain was documented in a study of T cells in Graves' hyperthyroidism and ophthalmopathy. Findings and limits, study-wide: Researchers report that a 13 V-J model separated ophthalmopathy from stable hyperthyroidism. The model forecast ophthalmopathy, anticipating it by a median around 6.4 months before onset. Peripheral blood also featured most of the thyroid clonotypes expanded above 0.001.

Together with thyroid ultrasound, orbital computed tomography, serum thyroxine and TRAb, clinical symptoms were used for diagnoses. This clonotype was picked up many times. The target antigen is unknown. One junction end disagrees with the germline gene, perhaps due to a read error. The germline V gene encodes CDR1 SNHLY and CDR2 FYNNEI. CDR3 length: 13 amino acids. TCR beta CDR3 regions were amplified from RNA transcripts. HTBI primers drove first-round RT-PCR of the TCR CDR3. TCRdb analysed the multiplex PCR reads with MiXCR anew, one entry per CDR3 protein. The sample gives about 380,000 distinct CDR3 sequences, 18% of which show up once; over 35% is in the top ten.

The V gene is TRBV2, the J gene TRBJ2-7, with D possibly TRBD1 on 5 matching bases. This sequence was found in a man aged 18 to 35 with Graves' ophthalmopathy. Sequencing input: blood. The CDR3 nucleotides read TGTGCCAGCAGTGAGGGGCGGAACTACAAGCAGTACTTC. This sequence encodes CASSEGRNYKQYF.